A single sample is the source of the 4 T cell receptor beta chains below, sequenced in a study of cytomegalovirus exposure and HLA in healthy donors. The PCR contained 60 Vbeta and 13 Jbeta primers. TCRdb's table, derived via immunoSEQ multiplex PCR, lists solely in-frame clones and lacks some. The profile shows roughly 130,000 clones, 75% to 90% of them singletons. The sample taken for sequencing was PBMCs. These receptor sequences come from a woman in her thirties or forties in good health and CMV-seropositive.

This chain joins TRBV7-2 and TRBJ2-6; 9 bases map to TRBD1. Germline values: CDR1 SGHTA, CDR2 FQGNSA. This CDR3 has 17 amino acids. Trimming took 5 bases from V and 3 from J; bases not matched to a gene: 8. CDR3 in DNA: TGTGCCAGCAGCACACCGGGACAGGGTGGTGGGGCCAACGTCCTGACTTTC. Its translation: CASSTPGQGGGANVLTF.

As regards this clone: The junction and the germline gene differ at one end; a read error may be behind it. DNA for the CDR3: TGTGCCGGCAGTTTTGACCCAGGGGGCTCTGGAAACACCATATATTTT. The encoded protein is CAGSFDPGGSGNTIYF. The chain couples TRBV2 to TRBJ1-3, with 7 bases fitting TRBD1. The CDR3 contains 16 residues. Germline loops: CDR1 SNHLY, CDR2 FYNNEI.

The chain links TRBV19 to TRBJ2-5; D perhaps matches TRBD1 (5 bases). The V gene's germline CDR1 is LNHDA and CDR2 SQIVND (reference sequence). This CDR3 is 16 amino acids long. V shed 4 bases and J shed 0 bases, with 15 bases lying between them. CDR3 DNA: TGTGCCAGTAGTACCCCCGGTGGGGCTCACCAAGAGACCCAGTACTTC. It encodes CASSTPGGAHQETQYF.

This chain connects TRBV27 to TRBJ2-3; D unclear. The germline CDR1 and CDR2 sequences are MNHEY and SMNVEV (reference sequence). The CDR3 contains 14 residues. The V end was cut by 0 bases, the J end by 1 base, with 5 bases between. In DNA form, the CDR3 reads TGTGCCAGCAGTTTATCTGCGGGCACAGATACGCAGTATTTT. The encoded protein is CASSLSAGTDTQYF.